Listed below are T cell receptor beta chains from one sample, sequenced in a study of brain T cells in children with intractable seizures. The table came from immunoSEQ multiplex PCR; TCRdb's copy has only in-frame clones and leaves some out. The table lists 70,000 to 85,000 clones, 91% of them singletons. The sequencing here drew on peripheral blood, taken at surgery. All receptors derive from a girl aged 2-10 years with Rasmussen encephalitis and intractable seizures. CDR3s include the opening cysteine and the closing phenylalanine or tryptophan. Each record gives: V gene, clone size, J gene, CDR3 length, D gene, CDR3 DNA, CDR3 protein. D genes are given only for firm matches. Size tells how often a clone was seen (once, few, many) or the class of an expanded clone, and some rows leave it out.

TRBV20-1	.	TRBJ1-1	11	.	TGCAGTGCTCAGGCGAACACTGAAGCTTTCTTT	CSAQANTEAFF
TRBV6-5	.	TRBJ2-3	15	TRBD1	TGTGCCAGCAGCCCACTACAGGGGGCGGGAGATACGCAGTATTTT	CASSPLQGAGDTQYF
TRBV19	.	TRBJ2-5	16	TRBD2	TGTGCCAGTAGTATATATAGCGGGAGAGGGGAAGAGACCCAGTACTTC	CASSIYSGRGEETQYF
TRBV9	.	TRBJ2-7	12	.	TGTGCCAGCAGTCAGAGCTGGGGGGAGCAGTACTTC	CASSQSWGEQYF
TRBV5-5	.	TRBJ1-3	19	.	TGTGCCAGCAGCTTGGGCAGTGTAATAGGGGTCGTCTCTGGAAACACCATATATTTT	CASSLGSVIGVVSGNTIYF
TRBV9	.	TRBJ2-3	15	.	TGTGCCAGCAGCGTAGGGGACGTACCCCCGTCCGCGCAGTATTTT	CASSVGDVPPSAQYF
TRBV4-1	.	TRBJ2-5	16	.	TGCGCCAGCAGCCAGCGTAAATCGGCCAAGCCCGAGACCCAGTACTTC	CASSQRKSAKPETQYF
TRBV6-2/TRBV6-3	.	TRBJ2-1	15	TRBD2	TGTGCCAGCAGTGGGGGACTAGCGGCCTACAATGAGCAGTTCTTC	CASSGGLAAYNEQFF
TRBV5-1	.	TRBJ1-1	15	TRBD1	TGCGCCAGCAGCTGGGGCGGGGACAGGGAGTCTGAAGCTTTCTTT	CASSWGGDRESEAFF
TRBV5-1	.	TRBJ1-6	15	.	TGCGCCAGCAGCCCCTCCGGGACGGTCGGTTCACCCCTCCACTTT	CASSPSGTVGSPLHF
TRBV25-1	.	TRBJ2-7	14	.	TGTGCCAGCAGTGAATCAAGGACCCCCTACGAGCAGTACTTC	CASSESRTPYEQYF
TRBV2	.	TRBJ1-1	11	.	TGTGCCAGCTTTTGGAACACTGAAGCTTTCTTT	CASFWNTEAFF
TRBV3-1/TRBV3-2	.	TRBJ2-3	15	TRBD2	TGTGCCAGCAGGGGACTAGATGTTATCACAGATACGCAGTATTTT	CASRGLDVITDTQYF
TRBV7-7	.	TRBJ2-3	16	TRBD2	TGTGCCAGCAGCTCCGGGTCGGGGGGGCCAACAGATACGCAGTATTTT	CASSSGSGGPTDTQYF
TRBV28	.	TRBJ1-1	16	TRBD1	TGTGCCAGCAGGCCCCCGGGACAGGGACGATCCACTGAAGCTTTCTTT	CASRPPGQGRSTEAFF
TRBV3-1/TRBV3-2	.	TRBJ2-3	13	.	TGTGCCAGCAGCCTAGGGTCGGCAGATACGCAGTATTTT	CASSLGSADTQYF
TRBV6-5	.	TRBJ2-7	14	.	TGTGCCAGCAGTTACGGGTCAGGGTCCTACGAGCAGTACTTC	CASSYGSGSYEQYF
TRBV7-9	.	TRBJ2-1	16	.	TGTGCCAGCAGCTCTACGAGGGGGTTGGGTTACAATGAGCAGTTCTTC	CASSSTRGLGYNEQFF
TRBV4-1	.	TRBJ2-7	14	.	TGCGCCAGCAGCCAAGGTGACAGAGACTACGAGCAGTACTTC	CASSQGDRDYEQYF
TRBV30	.	TRBJ1-2	13	.	TGTGCCTGGAGTCCCACAGTTAACTATGGCTACACCTTC	CAWSPTVNYGYTF
TRBV6-5	.	TRBJ2-5	13	.	TGTGCCAGCAGCCTGGCGCGGCAAGAGACCCAGTACTTC	CASSLARQETQYF
TRBV14	.	TRBJ2-7	15	TRBD1	TGTGCCAGCAGCCAAGAAGGGACAGGGGGTTACGAGCAGTACTTC	CASSQEGTGGYEQYF
TRBV27	.	TRBJ2-3	9	.	TGTGCCATGCCAGATACGCAGTATTTT	CAMPDTQYF
TRBV27	.	TRBJ1-4	12	.	TGTGCCAGCAGTCGCATTGGGGAAAAACTGTTTTTT	CASSRIGEKLFF
TRBV2	few	TRBJ1-2	18	TRBD1	TGTGCCAGCAAAACAGCACCGGGACAGGGTCTTTTTAACTATGGCTACACCTTC	CASKTAPGQGLFNYGYTF
TRBV12-3/TRBV12-4	.	TRBJ2-1	13	TRBD2	TGTGCCAGCCGGACTAGCGGGAGCAATGAGCAGTTCTTC	CASRTSGSNEQFF
TRBV7-9	.	TRBJ1-6	16	TRBD1	TGTGCCAGCAGCTTAAGGGGGCGAATGAATAATTCACCCCTCCACTTT	CASSLRGRMNNSPLHF
TRBV5-5	.	TRBJ2-7	13	.	TGTGCCAGCAGTTCCAGCCGGATTAGCGAGCAGTACTTC	CASSSSRISEQYF
TRBV11-2	.	TRBJ1-2	13	.	TGTGCCAGCAGCTACCAACAGGGCTATGGCTACACCTTC	CASSYQQGYGYTF
TRBV2	.	TRBJ1-1	13	.	TGTGCCAGCAGTGAAGCAGGGAACACTGAAGCTTTCTTT	CASSEAGNTEAFF
TRBV28	.	TRBJ1-2	13	.	TGTGCCAGCAGGAGGACGGCAGGGTATGGCTACACCTTC	CASRRTAGYGYTF
TRBV2	.	TRBJ1-1	12	.	TGTGCCAGCAGTTTGGCGCACACTGAAGCTTTCTTT	CASSLAHTEAFF
TRBV19	few	TRBJ2-7	15	.	TGTGCCAGTAGTATCCTACAGGGAGGGTCCTACGAGCAGTACTTC	CASSILQGGSYEQYF
TRBV6-1	.	TRBJ1-3	15	.	TGTGCCAGCAGTGATGGGGGGGCAGGTGGAAACACCATATATTTT	CASSDGGAGGNTIYF
TRBV19	once	TRBJ2-5	13	.	TGTGCCAGTAGTATTCAGGGCCTCGAGACCCAGTACTTC	CASSIQGLETQYF
TRBV9	.	TRBJ2-7	13	.	TGTGCCAGCAGCGTAGAGCCGTCCTACGAGCAGTACTTC	CASSVEPSYEQYF
TRBV4-1	.	TRBJ1-2	15	.	TGCGCCAGCAGCCAAGTCAGGGCCCCTACTGAGGGCTACACCTTC	CASSQVRAPTEGYTF
TRBV4-2	.	TRBJ2-1	12	.	TGTGCCAGCAGCCAAGATGAGTTTGAGCAGTTCTTC	CASSQDEFEQFF
TRBV11-2	.	TRBJ2-7	14	TRBD1	TGTGCCAGCAGCCCGGGACAGTACTCCTACGAGCAGTACTTC	CASSPGQYSYEQYF
TRBV3-1/TRBV3-2	.	TRBJ1-1	13	.	TGTGCCAGCAGCCAGGGAATGAACACTGAAGCTTTCTTT	CASSQGMNTEAFF
TRBV19	.	TRBJ1-2	11	.	TGTGCCAGTTGGGGCGGCTATGGCTACACCTTC	CASWGGYGYTF